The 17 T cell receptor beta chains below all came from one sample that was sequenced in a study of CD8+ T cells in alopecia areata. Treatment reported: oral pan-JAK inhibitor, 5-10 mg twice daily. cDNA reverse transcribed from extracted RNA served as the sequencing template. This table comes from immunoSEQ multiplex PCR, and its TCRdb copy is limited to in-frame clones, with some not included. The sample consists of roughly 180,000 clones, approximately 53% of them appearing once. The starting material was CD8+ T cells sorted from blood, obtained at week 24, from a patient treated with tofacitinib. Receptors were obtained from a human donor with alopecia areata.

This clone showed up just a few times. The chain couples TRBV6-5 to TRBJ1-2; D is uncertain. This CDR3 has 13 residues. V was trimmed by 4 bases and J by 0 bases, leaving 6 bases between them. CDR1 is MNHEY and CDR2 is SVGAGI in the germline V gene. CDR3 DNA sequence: TGTGCCAGCAGTTCGACACCTAACTATGGCTACACCTTC. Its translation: CASSSTPNYGYTF.

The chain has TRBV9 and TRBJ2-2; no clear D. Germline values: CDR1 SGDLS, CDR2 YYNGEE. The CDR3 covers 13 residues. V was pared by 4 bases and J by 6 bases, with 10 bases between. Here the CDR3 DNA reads TGTGCCAGCAGCCCAGACCCCGCCGGGGAGCTGTTTTTT. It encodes CASSPDPAGELFF.

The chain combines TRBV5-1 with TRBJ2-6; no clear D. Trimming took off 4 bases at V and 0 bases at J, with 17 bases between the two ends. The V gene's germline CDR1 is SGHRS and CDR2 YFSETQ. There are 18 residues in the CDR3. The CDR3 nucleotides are TGCGCCAGCAGCGCAAAACCTCGGTTTCCCTCTGGGGCCAACGTCCTGACTTTC. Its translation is CASSAKPRFPSGANVLTF.

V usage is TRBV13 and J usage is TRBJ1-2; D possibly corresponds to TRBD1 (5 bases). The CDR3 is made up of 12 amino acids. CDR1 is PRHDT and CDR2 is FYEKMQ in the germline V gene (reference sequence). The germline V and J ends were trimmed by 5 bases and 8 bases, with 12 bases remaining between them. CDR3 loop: CASSLGTSGYTF. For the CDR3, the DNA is TGTGCCAGCAGCCTGGGGACTTCGGGCTACACCTTC.

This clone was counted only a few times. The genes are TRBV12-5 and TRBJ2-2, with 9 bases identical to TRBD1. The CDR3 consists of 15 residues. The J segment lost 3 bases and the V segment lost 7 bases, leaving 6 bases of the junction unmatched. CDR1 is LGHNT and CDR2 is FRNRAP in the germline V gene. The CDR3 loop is CASVPTGGDTGELFF. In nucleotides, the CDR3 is TGTGCTAGTGTTCCGACAGGGGGGGACACCGGGGAGCTGTTTTTT.

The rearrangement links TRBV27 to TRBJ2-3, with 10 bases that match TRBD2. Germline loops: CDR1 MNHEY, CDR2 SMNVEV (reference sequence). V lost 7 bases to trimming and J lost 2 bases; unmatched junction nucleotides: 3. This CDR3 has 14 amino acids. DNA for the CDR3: TGTGCCAGCAATAGCGGGGGGCCCACAGATACGCAGTATTTT. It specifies CASNSGGPTDTQYF.

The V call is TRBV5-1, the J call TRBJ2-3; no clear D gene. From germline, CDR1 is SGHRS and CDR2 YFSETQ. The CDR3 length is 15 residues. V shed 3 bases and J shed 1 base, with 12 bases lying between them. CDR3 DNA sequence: TGCGCCAGCAGCTCGGTCCACGACGGCACAGATACGCAGTATTTT. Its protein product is CASSSVHDGTDTQYF.

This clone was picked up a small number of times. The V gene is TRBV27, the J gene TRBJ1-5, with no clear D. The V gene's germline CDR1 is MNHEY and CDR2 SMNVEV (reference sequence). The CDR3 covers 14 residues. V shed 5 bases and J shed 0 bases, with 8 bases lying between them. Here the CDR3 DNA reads TGTGCCAGCAGTCCAGGCTATAGCAATCAGCCCCAGCATTTT. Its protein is CASSPGYSNQPQHF.

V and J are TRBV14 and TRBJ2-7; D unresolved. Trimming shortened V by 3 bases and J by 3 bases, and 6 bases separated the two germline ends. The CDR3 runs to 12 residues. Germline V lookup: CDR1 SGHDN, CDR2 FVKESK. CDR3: CASSHDGYEQYF. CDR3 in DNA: TGTGCCAGCAGCCACGACGGCTACGAGCAGTACTTC.

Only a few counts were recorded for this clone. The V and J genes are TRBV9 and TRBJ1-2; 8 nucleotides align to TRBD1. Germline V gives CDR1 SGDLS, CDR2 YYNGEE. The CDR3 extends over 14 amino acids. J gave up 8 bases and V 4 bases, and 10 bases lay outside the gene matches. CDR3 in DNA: TGTGCCAGCAGCACATTCGACAGGGGAAACGGCTACACCTTC. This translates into CASSTFDRGNGYTF.

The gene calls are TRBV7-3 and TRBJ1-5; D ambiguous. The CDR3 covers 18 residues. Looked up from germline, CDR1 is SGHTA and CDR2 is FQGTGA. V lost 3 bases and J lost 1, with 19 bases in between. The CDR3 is CASSFTRLTARSNQPQHF. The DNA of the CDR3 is TGTGCCAGCAGCTTCACCAGGTTGACCGCGAGGAGCAATCAGCCCCAGCATTTT. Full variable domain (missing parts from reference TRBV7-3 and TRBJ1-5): GAGVSQTPSNKVTEKGKYVELRCDPISGHTALYWYRQSLGQGPEFLIYFQGTGAADDSGLPNDRFFAVRPEGSVSTLKIQRTERGDSAVYLCASSFTRLTARSNQPQHFGDGTRLSIL.

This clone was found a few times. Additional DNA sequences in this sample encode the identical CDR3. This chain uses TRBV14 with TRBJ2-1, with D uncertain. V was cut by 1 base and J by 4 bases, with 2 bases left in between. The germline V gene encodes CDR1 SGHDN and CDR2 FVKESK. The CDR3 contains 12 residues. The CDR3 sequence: CASSQVYNEQFF. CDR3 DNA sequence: TGTGCCAGCAGCCAAGTATACAATGAGCAGTTCTTC.

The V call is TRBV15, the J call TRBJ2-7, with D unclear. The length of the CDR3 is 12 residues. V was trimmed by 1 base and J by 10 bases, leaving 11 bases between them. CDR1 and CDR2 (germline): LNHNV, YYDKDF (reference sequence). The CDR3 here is CATSRGVGPQYF. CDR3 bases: TGTGCCACCAGCAGAGGGGTAGGGCCACAGTACTTC.

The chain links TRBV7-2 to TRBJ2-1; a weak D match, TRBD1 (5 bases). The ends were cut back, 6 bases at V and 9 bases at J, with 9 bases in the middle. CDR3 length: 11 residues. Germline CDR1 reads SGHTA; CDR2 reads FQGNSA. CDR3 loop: CASRLQGEQFF. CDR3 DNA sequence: TGTGCCAGCAGATTGCAGGGTGAGCAGTTCTTC. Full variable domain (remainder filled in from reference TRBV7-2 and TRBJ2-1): GAGVSQSPSNKVTEKGKDVELRCDPISGHTALYWYRQSLGQGLEFLIYFQGNSAPDKSGLPSDRFSAERTGGSVSTLTIQRTQQEDSAVYLCASRLQGEQFFGPGTRLTVL.

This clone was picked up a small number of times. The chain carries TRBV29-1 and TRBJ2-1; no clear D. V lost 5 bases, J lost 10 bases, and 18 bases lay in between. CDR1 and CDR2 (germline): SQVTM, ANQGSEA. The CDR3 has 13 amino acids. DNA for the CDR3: TGCAGCGTTTTTGGTCTAGAACGGTACGAGCAGTTCTTC. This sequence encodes CSVFGLERYEQFF.

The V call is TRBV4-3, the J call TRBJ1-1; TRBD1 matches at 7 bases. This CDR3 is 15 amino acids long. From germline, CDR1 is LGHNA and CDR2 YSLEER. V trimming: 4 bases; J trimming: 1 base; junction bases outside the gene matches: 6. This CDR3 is CASSRRQGTNTEAFF. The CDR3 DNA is TGCGCCAGCAGCCGCCGACAGGGTACGAACACTGAAGCTTTCTTT.

The CDR3 DNA reads as TGTGCCAGCAGCGTTGGTGGAGGTGGGGCCAACGTCCTGACTTTC. Translated, it gives CASSVGGGGANVLTF. The chain uses TRBV9 and TRBJ2-6; maybe TRBD2 (5 bases). The germline V gene encodes CDR1 SGDLS and CDR2 YYNGEE. The CDR3 consists of 15 residues. The V end lost 2 bases, the J end lost 3 bases, and 9 bases lay between the germline ends.